The clone carrying this T cell receptor beta chain was found once. This entry belongs to a study of blood T cell repertoires in COVID-19. Overall study: The samples span acute and convalescent COVID-19 from the United States, Italy and Spain. The analysed material was cDNA or gDNA that came from T cells, B-cell-depleted T cells, or PBMCs.

The CDR3 length is 12 residues. The V segment lost 5 bases and the J segment 8 bases; nucleotides outside the gene matches: 5. Assignments of participants to cohorts depended upon their own reported clinical history. As handled by the study authors: Scientists estimated how many nucleated cells there were by amplifying reference gene primers. Produced via immunoSEQ multiplex PCR; TCRdb's table is partial and in-frame only. That table supplies the V and J calls and clone size; D and trimming were determined from the DNA. The sample carries some 180,000 clones, over 70% recorded once. The sequencing sample was made of PBMCs or T cells enriched from blood (not recorded which). This clonotype originated in a man aged 55 to 70 who had been exposed to COVID-19. This rearrangement joins TRBV12-3 or TRBV12-4 to TRBJ1-1, with TRBD1 matching over 7 bases. The CDR3 protein is CASSPRGAEAFF. As DNA, the CDR3 is TGTGCCAGCAGTCCCAGGGGGGCAGAAGCTTTCTTT.